The 30 T cell receptor beta chains presented below share a single source sample, sequenced in a study of blood T cell repertoires in COVID-19. Some clones are missing from TCRdb's copy, which holds only in-frame ones; the method was immunoSEQ multiplex PCR. The data hold roughly 56,000 clones, with 80% to 95% observed a single time. Material for sequencing was peripheral blood. These receptors originate from a man in his fifties with active COVID-19.

The chain links TRBV11-2 to TRBJ2-1; 16 bases fit TRBD2. V shed 3 bases and J 7 bases; nucleotides not matched to a gene: 6. CDR1 and CDR2 from the germline V gene are SGHAT and FQNNGV. The CDR3 is made up of 17 amino acids. The CDR3 region is CASSFEGLAGGKNEQFF. CDR3 bases: TGTGCCAGCAGCTTCGAGGGACTAGCGGGGGGGAAGAATGAGCAGTTCTTC.

This chain connects TRBV4-2 to TRBJ1-4; D may be TRBD1 (6 bases). This CDR3 spans 15 amino acids. The germline V gene has CDR1 LGHNA and CDR2 YNFKEQ. Trimming cost V 6 bases and J 1 base, with 12 bases left between them. This chain's CDR3 is CASSLVGGTNEKLFF. DNA for the CDR3: TGTGCCAGCAGTTTAGTAGGGGGAACTAATGAAAAACTGTTTTTT.

This clone was counted a few times. V usage is TRBV21-1 and J usage is TRBJ2-7; the DNA was not used to check the table's D call, TRBD1. TRBV21-1 is marked as a pseudogene. The CDR3 runs to 15 residues. DNA for the CDR3: TGTGCCAGCAGCAAATCCCGGGACAGGATCTACGAGCAGTACTTC. It specifies CASSKSRDRIYEQYF.

V gene TRBV20-1 combines with J gene TRBJ2-1, with D maybe TRBD2 (5 bases). The ends were cut back, 5 bases at V and 6 bases at J, with 8 bases in the middle. This CDR3 has 11 amino acids. Germline loops: CDR1 DFQATT, CDR2 SNEGSKA (reference sequence). This CDR3 reads CSADRGNEQFF. The CDR3 nucleotides read TGCAGTGCTGATCGGGGCAATGAGCAGTTCTTC.

The chain recombines TRBV5-4 with TRBJ2-7; TRBD1 aligns across 9 bases. The length of the CDR3 is 14 residues. CDR1 SGHNT and CDR2 YYREEE come from the germline V gene (reference sequence). V shed 4 bases and J 3 bases; nucleotides not matched to a gene: 5. The CDR3 here is CASSKQGAGYEQYF. The DNA of the CDR3 is TGTGCCAGCAGCAAACAGGGGGCGGGCTACGAGCAGTACTTC.

This clone was recorded once. The rearrangement joins TRBV4-3 to TRBJ2-5; 8 nucleotides line up with TRBD1. Unmatched junction bases numbered 11, after V lost 4 bases and J lost 4 bases. Germline lookup yields CDR1 LGHNA and CDR2 YSLEER. The CDR3 is 16 residues long. The chain's CDR3 is CASSPNGDRTVETQYF. The CDR3 nucleotides are TGCGCCAGCAGCCCCAACGGGGACAGGACTGTAGAGACCCAGTACTTC.

The chain couples TRBV18 to TRBJ2-7; perhaps TRBD2 as D (7 bases). V lost 6 bases and J lost 5, with 20 bases in between. This CDR3 comprises 15 residues. Germline V gene data show CDR1 as KGHSH and CDR2 as LQKENI. Written as DNA, the CDR3 is TGTGCCAGCTCGCAAAGGGGGGGGGCGACAAACGAGCAGTACTTC. Protein: CASSQRGGATNEQYF.

This sequence joins TRBV7-2 and TRBJ2-3, with TRBD2 matching over 13 bases. The CDR3 sequence is 15 residues long. With V trimmed by 8 bases and J by 10 bases, 12 bases remained unmatched. The germline gives CDR1 SGHTA, CDR2 FQGNSA. The CDR3 sequence: CASARLAGGQHAQYF. CDR3 nucleotides: TGTGCCAGCGCCCGACTAGCGGGGGGCCAACATGCGCAGTATTTT.

This chain uses TRBV6-6 with TRBJ1-6; 8 nucleotides align to TRBD1. The CDR3 runs to 13 residues. V dropped 8 bases and J dropped 8; count of bases not matched to a gene: 5. The V gene's germline CDR1 is MNHNY and CDR2 SVGAGI (reference sequence). The CDR3, as DNA: TGTGCCAGCTCTGACAGGGGTGATTCACCCCTCCACTTT. Translated, it gives CASSDRGDSPLHF.

This sequence joins TRBV24-1 and TRBJ1-2, with TRBD1 matching over 7 bases. CDR1 is KGHDR and CDR2 is SFDVKD in the germline V gene. Unmatched junction bases numbered 8, after V lost 7 bases and J lost 1 base. The CDR3 totals 15 residues. CDR3 loop: CATSQTGTNNYGYTF. DNA for the CDR3: TGTGCCACCAGCCAGACAGGGACGAATAACTATGGCTACACCTTC.

The genes are TRBV5-5 and TRBJ1-1; tentatively, D is TRBD1 (5 bases). This CDR3 is built from 13 residues. V lost 4 bases to trimming and J lost 2 bases, with 9 bases between them. Per germline, CDR1 SGHKS and CDR2 YYEKEE (reference sequence). CDR3 sequence (DNA): TGTGCCAGCAGCCCGGACACTAACACTGAAGCTTTCTTT. It translates to CASSPDTNTEAFF.

The chain combines TRBV11-2 with TRBJ1-5; 9 bases are a match to TRBD1. Germline V gene lookup returns CDR1 SGHAT and CDR2 FQNNGV. The CDR3 consists of 15 residues. Trimming at V came to 1 base and at J to 2 bases, leaving 0 bases not matched to a gene. CDR3 loop: CASSLGTGGNQPQHF. The DNA for the CDR3 is TGTGCCAGCAGCTTAGGGACAGGGGGCAATCAGCCCCAGCATTTT.

J is TRBJ2-2 and V is TRBV5-6; 7 bases fit TRBD1. V gave up 1 base and J gave up 5 bases; unmatched junction bases: 2. Germline values: CDR1 SGHDT, CDR2 YYEEEE. The length of the CDR3 is 14 residues. The DNA of the CDR3 is TGTGCCAGCAGCTTGCCAGGGGGAACCGGGGAGCTGTTTTTT. It codes for CASSLPGGTGELFF.

The V gene is TRBV25-1, the J gene TRBJ2-7; the match to TRBD1 covers 7 bases. Looked up from germline, CDR1 is MGHDK and CDR2 is SYGVNS. The CDR3 is 15 amino acids. V dropped 5 bases and J dropped 2; count of bases not matched to a gene: 9. DNA for the CDR3: TGTGCCAGCAGTTTCAGCGACAGGGCGCCCTACGAGCAGTACTTC. Translation: CASSFSDRAPYEQYF.

V and J are TRBV7-7 and TRBJ2-5; D may be TRBD1 (6 bases). Germline-derived CDR1 and CDR2 are SSHAT and FNYEAQ (reference sequence). The CDR3 sequence is 13 residues long. V lost 5 bases and J lost 4, with 11 bases in between. The DNA of the CDR3 is TGTGCCAGCAGCCCTACAGGGCTAGAGACCCAGTACTTC. It is translated as CASSPTGLETQYF.

This chain joins TRBV11-2 and TRBJ2-3, with D possibly being TRBD1 (5 bases). The CDR3 length is 14 residues. Trimming left V 3 bases short and J 6 bases short, with 13 bases between. Germline loops: CDR1 SGHAT, CDR2 FQNNGV. The CDR3 DNA is TGTGCCAGCAGCTTGAACAGGATGGGGGATACGCAGTATTTT. Protein product: CASSLNRMGDTQYF.

The rearrangement uses TRBV6-2 or TRBV6-3 and TRBJ1-1, with TRBD1 as a possible D gene (6 bases). Trimming removed 2 bases from V and 5 bases from J, with 9 bases in between. The V gene's germline CDR1 is MNHEY and CDR2 SVGEGT. This CDR3 comprises 13 residues. CDR3 amino acids: CASSYQGRTEAFF. The DNA for the CDR3 is TGTGCCAGCAGTTACCAGGGGCGAACTGAAGCTTTCTTT.

This clone was recorded once. The rearrangement uses TRBV30 and TRBJ1-3; D call uncertain. Germline CDR1 GTSNPN, CDR2 SVGIG (reference sequence). This CDR3 is built from 13 residues. With 0 bases removed from V and 1 base from J, the gap between germline ends came to 4 bases. CDR3 amino acids: CAWSVLSGNTIYF. The CDR3 DNA reads as TGTGCCTGGAGTGTACTATCTGGAAACACCATATATTTT.

The rearrangement links TRBV2 to TRBJ1-1; D unresolved. CDR3 size: 11 residues. V was cut by 6 bases and J by 7 bases, with 9 bases left in between. From germline, CDR1 is SNHLY and CDR2 FYNNEI. For the CDR3, the DNA is TGTGCCAGCAGGCGGATCGGTGAAGCTTTCTTT. This gives the protein CASRRIGEAFF. The variable domain in full, with the rest retrieved from reference TRBV2 and TRBJ1-1, is EPEVTQTPSHQVTQMGQEVILRCVPISNHLYFYWYRQILGQKVEFLVSFYNNEISEKSEIFDDQFSVERPDGSNFTLKIRSTKLEDSAMYFCASRRIGEAFFGQGTRLTVV.

Worth noting for this clone: In the same sample, other DNA sequences code for this CDR3. The chain links TRBV29-1 to TRBJ1-2; 9 bases align to TRBD1. Trimming cost V 0 bases and J 5 bases; bases outside gene matches: 4. The germline V gene has CDR1 SQVTM and CDR2 ANQGSEA. The CDR3 is 14 residues long. CDR3 region: CSVEDTGTGYGYTF. The CDR3 DNA reads as TGCAGCGTTGAAGATACCGGGACAGGGTATGGCTACACCTTC.

The chain uses TRBV5-5 and TRBJ1-6; D is undetermined. The CDR3 runs to 11 residues. Looked up from germline, CDR1 is SGHKS and CDR2 is YYEKEE (reference sequence). Trimming stripped 5 bases from V and 7 bases from J, with 4 bases between. Written as DNA, the CDR3 is TGTGCCAGCAGTCTCAATTCACCCCTCCACTTT. It is translated as CASSLNSPLHF.

V usage is TRBV2 and J usage is TRBJ2-2; 7 bases align to TRBD2. The germline CDR1 and CDR2 sequences are SNHLY and FYNNEI. This CDR3 region has 15 residues. V gave up 4 bases and J gave up 7 bases; unmatched junction bases: 9. The CDR3 DNA reads as TGTGCCAGCAGTGTTCGCGGGAGCTCAGGCGGGGAGCTGTTTTTT. Its translation is CASSVRGSSGGELFF.

The chain employs TRBV5-5 and TRBJ2-7, with 8 nucleotides matching TRBD2. CDR1 is SGHKS, CDR2 YYEKEE, per germline (reference sequence). The ends lost 0 bases at V and 1 base at J; junction bases unmatched: 3. This CDR3 has 15 residues. The CDR3 coding sequence is TGTGCCAGCAGCTTGGGTGCTAGCGGGTCCTACGAGCAGTACTTC. Protein: CASSLGASGSYEQYF.

CDR3 sequence (DNA): TGTGCCAGCAGCGCACCGGGACTGGAGGAGACCCAGTACTTC. Translation gives CASSAPGLEETQYF. This chain uses TRBV7-9 with TRBJ2-5; the D gene is possibly TRBD2 (6 bases). The germline V and J ends were trimmed by 5 bases and 5 bases, with 15 bases remaining between them. This CDR3 contains 14 residues. Per germline, CDR1 SEHNR and CDR2 FQNEAQ (reference sequence).

This chain connects TRBV5-1 to TRBJ1-1; D is undetermined. Germline V CDR1 and CDR2: SGHRS, YFSETQ. V was cut by 4 bases and J by 4 bases, with 17 bases left in between. This CDR3 is built from 15 residues. The CDR3: CASSPRPVRSTEAFF. The CDR3 region has the DNA TGCGCCAGCAGCCCGAGACCGGTCCGGAGCACTGAAGCTTTCTTT.

The gene calls are TRBV5-1 and TRBJ2-7, with TRBD1 identical over 7 bases. This CDR3 is 15 amino acids long. CDR1 and CDR2 (germline): SGHRS, YFSETQ. J gave up 3 bases and V 4 bases, and 10 bases lay outside the gene matches. The DNA for the CDR3 is TGCGCCAGCAGCCCTAGACAGGGCACCCACTACGAGCAGTACTTC. Its translation is CASSPRQGTHYEQYF.

This clone was observed once. V gene TRBV28 combines with J gene TRBJ2-4, with D perhaps TRBD1 (6 bases). This CDR3 comprises 16 residues. Germline loops: CDR1 MDHEN, CDR2 SYDVKM. V dropped 6 bases and J dropped 0 bases, with 15 bases sitting between them. CDR3 nucleotide sequence: TGTGCCAGCAGCGCCCCAGGGGAACAAGCCAAAAACATTCAGTACTTC. It translates to CASSAPGEQAKNIQYF.

The J gene is TRBJ2-5, the V gene TRBV28; 11 nucleotides agree with TRBD2. The V and J ends lost 7 bases and 7 bases, in that order; junction bases with no gene match: 8. From germline, CDR1 is MDHEN and CDR2 SYDVKM. The CDR3 totals 14 residues. The CDR3 here is CASNLAGGIVTQYF. The CDR3 nucleotides read TGTGCCAGCAACTTAGCGGGGGGGATTGTGACCCAGTACTTC.

This sequence joins TRBV4-1 and TRBJ2-7, with D maybe TRBD2 (6 bases). The V end lost 2 bases, the J end lost 5 bases, and 19 bases lay between the germline ends. The CDR3 covers 16 residues. Germline V gene lookup returns CDR1 MGHRA and CDR2 YSYEKL. CDR3 region: CASSQWEASVPDEQYF. CDR3 nucleotides: TGCGCCAGCAGCCAATGGGAAGCTAGCGTGCCCGACGAGCAGTACTTC.

V gene TRBV27 combines with J gene TRBJ1-2; weak D call: TRBD1 (5 bases). Trimming stripped 4 bases from V and 5 bases from J, with 14 bases between. CDR1 and CDR2 from the germline V gene are MNHEY and SMNVEV (reference sequence). CDR3 length equals 14 residues. The CDR3: CASSWYRFGYGYTF. The DNA for the CDR3 is TGTGCCAGCAGTTGGTACAGGTTTGGGTATGGCTACACCTTC.